This passage covers 30 T cell receptor beta chains from one sample sequenced in a study of a mutant IDH1 vaccine in newly diagnosed glioma. Assay: immunoSEQ multiplex PCR; the TCRdb copy retains only in-frame clones and omits some. The sample holds some 23,000 clones, roughly 93% seen once. Sample time point: baseline, week 1 (first vaccination visit). Treatment reported: pre-vaccination baseline after standard-of-care therapy. Sample: PBMCs, taken from a glioma patient treated with radiotherapy, temozolomide or both. These receptors all stem from a man between 40 and 49 years old with glioma.

The V and J genes are TRBV12-5 and TRBJ2-5; D is tentatively TRBD1 or TRBD2 (6 bases each). Deletions cut 2 bases from V and 3 bases from J, with 16 bases between. From germline, CDR1 is LGHNT and CDR2 FRNRAP. The CDR3 spans 16 residues. CDR3 residues: CASGLPQGTAKETQYF. The CDR3 nucleotides are TGTGCTAGTGGTTTGCCCCAGGGGACTGCGAAAGAGACCCAGTACTTC.

The V gene is TRBV10-3, the J gene TRBJ1-5; TRBD1 matches at 8 bases. The V and J ends lost 6 bases and 8 bases, in that order; junction bases with no gene match: 6. This CDR3 spans 13 amino acids. Looked up from germline, CDR1 is ENHRY and CDR2 is SYGVKD. Here the CDR3 reads CAIRQGAGEPQHF. The CDR3 nucleotides read TGTGCCATCAGGCAGGGGGCCGGGGAGCCCCAGCATTTT.

This chain joins TRBV7-8 and TRBJ1-2; unclear D gene. This CDR3 has 14 amino acids. In germline, CDR1 is SGHVS, CDR2 FQNEAQ. V was shortened by 3 bases and J by 5 bases, with 13 bases between the two germline ends. In DNA, the CDR3 is TGTGCCAGCAGCTTCCGTTCCTTACTATATGGCTACACCTTC. Its protein product is CASSFRSLLYGYTF.

The chain has TRBV7-3 and TRBJ2-1; no reliable D call. The CDR3 consists of 13 residues. Per the germline V gene, CDR1 is SGHTA and CDR2 is FQGTGA. Between the trimmed V and J ends, which lost 4 bases and 5 bases, there was a span of 9 bases. The CDR3, as DNA: TGTGCCAGCAGCTCGACACCGAACAATGAGCAGTTCTTC. Its protein is CASSSTPNNEQFF.

This sequence joins TRBV25-1 and TRBJ1-2; no reliable D call. Germline assignment: CDR1 MGHDK and CDR2 SYGVNS. CDR3 length: 15 residues. The V end was cut by 4 bases, the J end by 1 base, with 13 bases between. As DNA, the CDR3 is TGTGCCAGCAGTGGGACCACGATCTTTAACTATGGCTACACCTTC. It codes for CASSGTTIFNYGYTF.

This rearrangement joins TRBV7-9 to TRBJ2-2, with 8 nucleotides matching TRBD2. Unmatched junction bases numbered 6, after V lost 2 bases and J lost 7 bases. From germline, CDR1 is SEHNR and CDR2 FQNEAQ (reference sequence). The CDR3 contains 15 residues. CDR3 sequence (DNA): TGTGCCAGCAGCTTATTGGCGGGAGGAAGCGGGGAGCTGTTTTTT. This codes for CASSLLAGGSGELFF. Complete variable domain (other parts from reference TRBV7-9 and TRBJ2-2): DTGVSQNPRHKITKRGQNVTFRCDPISEHNRLYWYRQTLGQGPEFLTYFQNEAQLEKSRLLSDRFSAERPKGSFSTLEIQRTEQGDSAMYLCASSLLAGGSGELFFGEGSRLTVL.

This clone has only a few counts. The chain recombines TRBV6-6 with TRBJ2-3; 8 bases line up with TRBD1. After removal of 8 bases from V and 2 bases from J, the junction contained 6 bases not matched to a gene. Per the germline V gene, CDR1 is MNHNY and CDR2 is SVGAGI (reference sequence). The CDR3 spans 14 residues. Written as DNA, the CDR3 is TGTGCCAGCTCGGGACAGGACAACACAGATACGCAGTATTTT. Encoded protein: CASSGQDNTDTQYF.

This chain uses TRBV28 with TRBJ1-6, with D possibly matching TRBD1 (5 bases). Germline V gene data show CDR1 as MDHEN and CDR2 as SYDVKM. V was pared by 5 bases and J by 7 bases, with 12 bases between. The CDR3 is 14 amino acids. CDR3 residues: CASSLFRDNSPLHF. CDR3 bases: TGTGCCAGCAGTCTTTTCAGGGACAATTCACCCCTCCACTTT.

The J gene is TRBJ1-4, the V gene TRBV4-3; D is unclear. This CDR3 has 14 residues. In germline, CDR1 is LGHNA, CDR2 YSLEER. V lost 4 bases, J lost 7 bases, and 13 bases lay in between. CDR3 loop: CASSRDGLGEKLFF. As DNA, the CDR3 is TGCGCCAGCAGCCGCGACGGGCTGGGTGAAAAACTGTTTTTT.

The chain uses TRBV5-1 and TRBJ2-2; D gene uncertain. The V end lost 0 bases, the J end lost 5 bases, and 5 bases lay between the germline ends. CDR1 SGHRS and CDR2 YFSETQ come from the germline V gene. There are 13 residues in the CDR3. The CDR3 region is CASSLEPTGELFF. As DNA, the CDR3 is TGCGCCAGCAGCTTGGAACCGACCGGGGAGCTGTTTTTT.

The chain couples TRBV9 to TRBJ2-1, with 8 bases that match TRBD2. Germline loops: CDR1 SGDLS, CDR2 YYNGEE. V lost 4 bases, J lost 6 bases, and 9 bases stayed unmatched. This CDR3 spans 15 amino acids. In DNA, the CDR3 is TGTGCCAGCAGCCCCGGGGGGCGGGGGGCCAATGAGCAGTTCTTC. Translating it yields CASSPGGRGANEQFF.

The J gene is TRBJ2-3, the V gene TRBV5-4; the D gene is possibly TRBD2 (6 bases). The V end lost 0 bases, the J end lost 3 bases, and 14 bases lay between the germline ends. The CDR3 is made up of 16 amino acids. Looked up from germline, CDR1 is SGHNT and CDR2 is YYREEE (reference sequence). CDR3 amino acids: CASSLAGGVGTDTQYF. DNA for the CDR3: TGTGCCAGCAGCTTGGCCGGGGGAGTCGGGACAGATACGCAGTATTTT.

This sequence joins TRBV13 and TRBJ2-3, with D perhaps TRBD1 (5 bases). V lost 3 bases to trimming and J lost 3 bases, with 16 bases between them. The CDR3 has 16 residues. Germline assignment: CDR1 PRHDT and CDR2 FYEKMQ (reference sequence). The DNA of the CDR3 is TGTGCCAGCAGCTTGGGTCAGGGCCTAATAACAGATACGCAGTATTTT. Protein sequence: CASSLGQGLITDTQYF.

The CDR3 is CAWSSSIQETQYF. CDR3 in DNA: TGTGCCTGGAGCTCTAGCATACAAGAGACCCAGTACTTC. The V gene is TRBV30, the J gene TRBJ2-5, with a weak D call TRBD2 (5 bases). The CDR3 consists of 13 residues. Germline CDR1 reads GTSNPN; CDR2 reads SVGIG (reference sequence). V was trimmed by 3 bases and J by 2 bases, leaving 10 bases between them.

The chain uses TRBV29-1 and TRBJ1-2, with a tentative D call TRBD1 (6 bases). Trimming shortened V by 2 bases and J by 4 bases, and 20 bases separated the two germline ends. Germline-derived CDR1 and CDR2 are SQVTM and ANQGSEA. The CDR3 sequence is 16 residues long. The chain's CDR3 is CSVEYRDTLTSYGYTF. The CDR3 DNA reads TGCAGCGTTGAATATAGGGACACCTTAACAAGCTATGGCTACACCTTC.

V is TRBV4-3 and J is TRBJ2-5; D unresolved. The assigned J gene may be wrong: the sequence end matches TRBJ2-7 better. The CDR3 consists of 14 residues. Looked up from germline, CDR1 is LGHNA and CDR2 is YSLEER. This CDR3 reads CASSQGIAVYEQYF. CDR3 nucleotide sequence: TGCGCCAGCAGCCAAGGAATTGCAGTCTACGAGCAGTACTTC.

The chain links TRBV28 to TRBJ2-5, with 7 bases lining up with TRBD2. Trimming cost V 4 bases and J 4 bases; bases outside gene matches: 9. Per the germline V gene, CDR1 is MDHEN and CDR2 is SYDVKM. CDR3 length: 15 amino acids. The CDR3 sequence: CASSSLSGGGETQYF. The DNA of the CDR3 is TGTGCCAGCAGTTCCCTCTCGGGGGGTGGAGAGACCCAGTACTTC.

The CDR3 DNA follows: TGTGCCAGCAGTGAAACGCCGGGTTCCTATAATTCACCCCTCCACTTT. As protein: CASSETPGSYNSPLHF. The V call is TRBV6-1, the J call TRBJ1-6; D is ambiguous. V was trimmed by 2 bases and J by 1 base, leaving 9 bases between them. Germline CDR1 reads MNHNS; CDR2 reads SASEGT. The CDR3 consists of 16 residues.

This chain joins TRBV5-5 and TRBJ1-4, with a possible D match to TRBD1 (5 bases). Germline-derived CDR1 and CDR2 are SGHKS and YYEKEE (reference sequence). CDR3 size: 15 residues. The germline V and J ends were trimmed by 4 bases and 7 bases, with 17 bases remaining between them. The CDR3: CASSSPGQGGEKLFF. The CDR3 DNA reads as TGTGCCAGCAGCAGCCCGGGGCAGGGTGGTGAAAAACTGTTTTTT.

The chain employs TRBV2 and TRBJ1-5; D uncertain. The CDR3 sequence is 15 residues long. V gave up 1 base and J gave up 5 bases, with 12 bases separating them. CDR1 is SNHLY and CDR2 is FYNNEI in the germline V gene. CDR3 bases: TGTGCCAGCAGTGAAGTTGCCCCAAGGGATCAGCCCCAGCATTTT. This translates into CASSEVAPRDQPQHF.

This chain uses TRBV7-9 with TRBJ2-5; perhaps TRBD1 as D (5 bases). Trimming removed 5 bases from V and 5 bases from J, with 15 bases in between. The CDR3 runs 14 residues. The germline V gene has CDR1 SEHNR and CDR2 FQNEAQ (reference sequence). The CDR3 DNA reads as TGTGCCAGCAGCCCAGACGACAGTCGGGAGACCCAGTACTTC. Translating it yields CASSPDDSRETQYF.

This chain connects TRBV4-3 to TRBJ2-1; no definite D call. CDR3 size: 14 residues. CDR1 LGHNA and CDR2 YSLEER come from the germline V gene. V dropped 0 bases and J dropped 5 bases, with 8 bases sitting between them. The CDR3 loop reads CASSQDVQDNEQFF. The CDR3 DNA follows: TGCGCCAGCAGCCAAGATGTCCAGGACAATGAGCAGTTCTTC.

This chain connects TRBV5-1 to TRBJ2-3, with D tentatively TRBD1 (5 bases). The CDR3 runs to 16 residues. V was cut by 2 bases and J by 2 bases, with 15 bases left in between. CDR1 is SGHRS, CDR2 YFSETQ, per germline. Written as DNA, the CDR3 is TGCGCCAGCAGCTTATCCCGCACAGGTTTCACAGATACGCAGTATTTT. This sequence encodes CASSLSRTGFTDTQYF.

The rearrangement links TRBV7-8 to TRBJ1-2; no clear D. This CDR3 has 15 residues. Trimming stripped 5 bases from V and 6 bases from J, with 19 bases between. CDR1 and CDR2 (germline): SGHVS, FQNEAQ. For the CDR3, the DNA is TGTGCCAGCAGCCCACGGACCGCCGACGGGGATGGCTACACCTTC. This gives the protein CASSPRTADGDGYTF. Looking up the rest from reference TRBV7-8 and TRBJ1-2 gives the full variable domain: GAGVSQSPRYKVAKRGQDVALRCDPISGHVSLFWYQQALGQGPEFLTYFQNEAQLDKSGLPSDRFFAERPEGSVSTLKIQRTQQEDSAVYLCASSPRTADGDGYTFGSGTRLTVV.

The chain combines TRBV6-1 with TRBJ2-3, with TRBD2 identical over 8 bases. V gave up 7 bases and J gave up 2 bases; unmatched junction bases: 8. From germline, CDR1 is MNHNS and CDR2 SASEGT. The CDR3 spans 15 residues. DNA for the CDR3: TGTGCCAGCAATCATTGGACTAGCTACACAGATACGCAGTATTTT. It yields the protein CASNHWTSYTDTQYF.

The rearrangement links TRBV5-8 to TRBJ1-5; the D gene is possibly TRBD1 (5 bases). Trimming pared 0 bases from V and 7 bases from J, leaving 8 bases between. This CDR3 contains 13 residues. Germline CDR1 SGHTS, CDR2 YDEGEE. The CDR3 bases are TGTGCCAGCAGCTTGGCCCGGGGCCAGCCCCAGCATTTT. Translation gives CASSLARGQPQHF.

The chain employs TRBV15 and TRBJ2-7; D is unclear. The germline V and J ends were trimmed by 0 bases and 12 bases, with 15 bases remaining between them. CDR3 length: 13 residues. The germline gives CDR1 LNHNV, CDR2 YYDKDF (reference sequence). The CDR3 here is CATSRDRAAYRYF. The CDR3 DNA reads TGTGCCACCAGCAGAGATCGGGCAGCTTATCGGTACTTC.

The chain links TRBV30 to TRBJ2-6; TRBD1 matches 9 bases. The ends lost 0 bases at V and 1 base at J; junction bases unmatched: 13. The germline CDR1 and CDR2 sequences are GTSNPN and SVGIG (reference sequence). There are 20 residues in the CDR3. In DNA form, the CDR3 reads TGTGCCTGGAGTGTACAAAATTGGGACAGGGCCTGGTCTGGGGCCAACGTCCTGACTTTC. It yields the protein CAWSVQNWDRAWSGANVLTF.

In its sample, this clone was seen once. This rearrangement joins TRBV2 to TRBJ2-5; D could derive from TRBD1 or TRBD2 (6 bases each). Germline assignment: CDR1 SNHLY and CDR2 FYNNEI. V was clipped by 5 bases and J by 1 base, with 14 bases between them. The CDR3 is made up of 15 amino acids. CDR3 protein: CASSWGASPQETQYF. DNA for the CDR3: TGTGCCAGCAGTTGGGGGGCTTCCCCCCAAGAGACCCAGTACTTC.

V is TRBV28 and J is TRBJ2-1; D unclear. Trimming cost V 7 bases and J 7 bases, with 20 bases left between them. This CDR3 comprises 15 residues. CDR1 and CDR2 (germline): MDHEN, SYDVKM. The CDR3 sequence: CASTKNLKAANEQFF. Here the CDR3 DNA reads TGTGCCAGCACCAAAAACCTCAAGGCAGCTAATGAGCAGTTCTTC. Variable domain in full (rest from reference TRBV28 and TRBJ2-1): DVKVTQSSRYLVKRTGEKVFLECVQDMDHENMFWYRQDPGLGLRLIYFSYDVKMKEKGDIPEGYSVSREKKERFSLILESASTNQTSMYLCASTKNLKAANEQFFGPGTRLTVL.